The source of this T cell receptor (beta chain) is a study of early T cells in non-severe SARS-CoV-2 infection. Study as a whole: The authors sequenced bulk RNA from unsorted whole blood, leaving chains unpaired. Study-wide results and caveats: Private and CD4 specificities were missed by VDJdb matching, which favored anti-spike CD8 responses.

In the library, individual cDNA molecules carried attached unique molecular identifiers. A single record per CDR3 protein comes from TCRdb applying MiXCR to the 5' RACE reads. The table includes 81,000 or so distinct CDR3 sequences, about an eighth detected once. This clonotype was seen a few times. Its antigen is unidentified. Germline V CDR1 and CDR2: MNHEY, SVGAGI. This CDR3 spans 15 amino acids. V shed 4 bases, J shed 1 base, and the junction held 2 bases outside the gene matches. Sequencing was done on a sample of whole blood. This receptor was obtained from an adult who was a healthcare worker with PCR-confirmed SARS-CoV-2 infection or an uninfected control (not recorded which). The chain uses TRBV6-5 and TRBJ2-3; 10 bases are a match to TRBD2. CDR3 residues: CASSWSGRGTDTQYF. In nucleotides, the CDR3 is TGTGCCAGCAGTTGGAGCGGGAGGGGCACAGATACGCAGTATTTT.